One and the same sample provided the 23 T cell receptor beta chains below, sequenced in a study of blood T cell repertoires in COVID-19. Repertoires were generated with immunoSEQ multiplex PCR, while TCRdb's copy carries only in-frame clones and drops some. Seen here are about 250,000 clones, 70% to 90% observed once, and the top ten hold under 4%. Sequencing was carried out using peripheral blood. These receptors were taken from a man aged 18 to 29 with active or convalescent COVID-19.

The CDR3 protein is CASRAQGSSGNTIYF. The CDR3 nucleotides read TGTGCCAGCAGAGCTCAGGGGAGCTCTGGAAACACCATATATTTT. The J gene is TRBJ1-3, the V gene TRBV2, with D maybe TRBD1 (6 bases). The V end was cut by 6 bases, the J end by 0 bases, with 12 bases between. Germline V lookup: CDR1 SNHLY, CDR2 FYNNEI. The CDR3 runs to 15 residues. Combining the CDR3 with reference TRBV2 and TRBJ1-3 gives the whole variable domain EPEVTQTPSHQVTQMGQEVILRCVPISNHLYFYWYRQILGQKVEFLVSFYNNEISEKSEIFDDQFSVERPDGSNFTLKIRSTKLEDSAMYFCASRAQGSSGNTIYFGEGSWLTVV.

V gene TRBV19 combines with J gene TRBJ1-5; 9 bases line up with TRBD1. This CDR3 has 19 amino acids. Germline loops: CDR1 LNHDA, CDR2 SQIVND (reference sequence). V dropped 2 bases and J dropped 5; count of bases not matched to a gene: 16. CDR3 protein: CASSIWGDGTGFPDQPQHF. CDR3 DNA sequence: TGTGCCAGTAGTATATGGGGTGACGGGACAGGGTTTCCAGATCAGCCCCAGCATTTT. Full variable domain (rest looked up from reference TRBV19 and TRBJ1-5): DGGITQSPKYLFRKEGQNVTLSCEQNLNHDAMYWYRQDPGQGLRLIYYSQIVNDFQKGDIAEGYSVSREKKESFPLTVTSAQKNPTAFYLCASSIWGDGTGFPDQPQHFGDGTRLSIL.

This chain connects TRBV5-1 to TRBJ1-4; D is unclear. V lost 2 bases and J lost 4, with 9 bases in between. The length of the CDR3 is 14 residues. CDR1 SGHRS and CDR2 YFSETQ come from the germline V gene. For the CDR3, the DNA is TGCGCCAGCAGCTTTAGCCAGAATAATGAAAAACTGTTTTTT. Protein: CASSFSQNNEKLFF.

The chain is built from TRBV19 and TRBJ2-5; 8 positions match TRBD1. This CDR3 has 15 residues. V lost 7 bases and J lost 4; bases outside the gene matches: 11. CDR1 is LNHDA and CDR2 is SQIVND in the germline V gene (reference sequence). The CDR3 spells CASTRTGNVGETQYF. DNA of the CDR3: TGTGCCAGTACCCGGACAGGGAACGTGGGAGAGACCCAGTACTTC.

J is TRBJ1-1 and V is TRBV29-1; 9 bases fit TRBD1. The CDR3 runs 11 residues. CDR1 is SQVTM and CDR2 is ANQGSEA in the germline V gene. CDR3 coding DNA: TGCACCTACCAGGGACAGGGTGTGACTTTCTTT. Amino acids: CTYQGQGVTFF. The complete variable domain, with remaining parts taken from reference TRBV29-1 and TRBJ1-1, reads SAVISQKPSRDICQRGTSLTIQCQVDSQVTMMFWYRQQPGQSLTLIATANQGSEATYESGFVIDKFPISRPNLTFSTLTVSNMSPEDSSIYLCTYQGQGVTFFGQGTRLTVV.

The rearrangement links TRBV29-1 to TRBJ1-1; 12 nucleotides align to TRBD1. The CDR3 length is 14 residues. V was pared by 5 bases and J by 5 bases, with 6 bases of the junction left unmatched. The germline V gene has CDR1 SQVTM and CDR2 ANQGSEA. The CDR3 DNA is TGCAGCGTTAAAGGGACAGGGGGCTGGACTGAAGCTTTCTTT. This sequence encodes CSVKGTGGWTEAFF.

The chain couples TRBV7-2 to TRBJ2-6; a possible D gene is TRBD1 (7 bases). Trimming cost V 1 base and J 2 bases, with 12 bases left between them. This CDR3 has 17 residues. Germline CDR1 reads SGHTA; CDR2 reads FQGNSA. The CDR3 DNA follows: TGTGCCAGCAGCTTAGAAGTCAGGGGGGCTGGGGCCAACGTCCTGACTTTC. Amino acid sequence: CASSLEVRGAGANVLTF.

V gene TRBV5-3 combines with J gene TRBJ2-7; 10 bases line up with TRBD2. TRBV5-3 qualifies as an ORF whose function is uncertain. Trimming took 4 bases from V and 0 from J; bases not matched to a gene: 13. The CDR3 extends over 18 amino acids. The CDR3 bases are TGTGCCAGAAGCAAAAACGCTAAGCGGGAGGGCCCCTCCTACGAGCAGTACTTC. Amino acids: CARSKNAKREGPSYEQYF.

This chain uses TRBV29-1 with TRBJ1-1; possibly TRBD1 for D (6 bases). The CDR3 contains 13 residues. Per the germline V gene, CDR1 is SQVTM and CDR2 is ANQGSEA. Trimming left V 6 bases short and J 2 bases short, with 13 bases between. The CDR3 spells CSVTTGFNTEAFF. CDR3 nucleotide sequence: TGCAGCGTCACGACAGGATTCAACACTGAAGCTTTCTTT.

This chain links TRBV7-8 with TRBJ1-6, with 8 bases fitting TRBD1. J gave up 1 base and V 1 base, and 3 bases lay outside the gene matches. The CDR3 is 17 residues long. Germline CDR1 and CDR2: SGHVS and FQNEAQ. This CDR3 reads CASSLDQGASYNSPLHF. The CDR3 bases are TGTGCCAGCAGCTTAGACCAGGGGGCGTCCTATAATTCACCCCTCCACTTT.

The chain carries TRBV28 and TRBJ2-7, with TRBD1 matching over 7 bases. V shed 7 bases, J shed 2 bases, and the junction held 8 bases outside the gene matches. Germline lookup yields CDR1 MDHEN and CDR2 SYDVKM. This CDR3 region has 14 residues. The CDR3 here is CASNGGQIPYEQYF. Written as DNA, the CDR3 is TGTGCCAGCAATGGGGGACAGATTCCCTACGAGCAGTACTTC.

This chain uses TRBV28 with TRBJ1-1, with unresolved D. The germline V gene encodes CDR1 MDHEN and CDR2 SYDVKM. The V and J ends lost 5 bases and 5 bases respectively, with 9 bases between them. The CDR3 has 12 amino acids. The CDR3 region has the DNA TGTGCCAGCAGTGAGGGTGATACTGAAGCTTTCTTT. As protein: CASSEGDTEAFF.

CDR3 sequence reads: CASSPPGGAGGEEQYF. For the CDR3, the DNA is TGCGCCAGCAGCCCCCCGGGGGGAGCGGGAGGAGAGGAGCAGTACTTC. The chain is built from TRBV5-1 and TRBJ2-7; 9 bases align to TRBD2. Unmatched junction bases numbered 15, after V lost 4 bases and J lost 7 bases. The germline V gene encodes CDR1 SGHRS and CDR2 YFSETQ. This CDR3 region has 16 residues.

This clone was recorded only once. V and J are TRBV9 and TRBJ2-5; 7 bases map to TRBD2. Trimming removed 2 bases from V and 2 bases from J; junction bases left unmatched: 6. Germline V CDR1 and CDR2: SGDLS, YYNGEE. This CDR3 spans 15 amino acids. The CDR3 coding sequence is TGTGCCAGCAGCGTCCCATTGGGGGGGCAAGAGACCCAGTACTTC. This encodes CASSVPLGGQETQYF.

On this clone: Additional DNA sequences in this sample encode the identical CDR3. DNA of the CDR3: TGTGCCAGCTCCCGGGGACAGGGGAGCTCCTACGAGCAGTACTTC. Its translation: CASSRGQGSSYEQYF. V and J are TRBV27 and TRBJ2-7, with TRBD1 matching 10 bases. The V segment lost 8 bases and the J segment 0 bases; nucleotides outside the gene matches: 7. The germline V gene encodes CDR1 MNHEY and CDR2 SMNVEV (reference sequence). The CDR3 is made up of 15 amino acids.

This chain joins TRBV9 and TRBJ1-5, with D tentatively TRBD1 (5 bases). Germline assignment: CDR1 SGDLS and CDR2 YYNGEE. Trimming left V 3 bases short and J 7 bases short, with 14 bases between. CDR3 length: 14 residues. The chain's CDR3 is CASSEGQGIQPQHF. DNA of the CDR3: TGTGCCAGCAGCGAGGGGCAGGGCATACAGCCCCAGCATTTT.

The CDR3 DNA is TGTGCCAGCAAGGGCGGGGGTTCACCCCTCCACTTT. This gives the protein CASKGGGSPLHF. The V gene is TRBV7-9, the J gene TRBJ1-6, with D possibly matching TRBD1 (5 bases). V was trimmed by 7 bases and J by 9 bases, leaving 10 bases between them. Germline values: CDR1 SEHNR, CDR2 FQNEAQ (reference sequence). This CDR3 contains 12 residues.

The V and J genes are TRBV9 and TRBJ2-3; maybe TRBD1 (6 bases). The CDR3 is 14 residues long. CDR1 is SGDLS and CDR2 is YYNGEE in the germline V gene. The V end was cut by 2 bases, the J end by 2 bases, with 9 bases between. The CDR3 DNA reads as TGTGCCAGCAGCGTGACAGGATTCACAGATACGCAGTATTTT. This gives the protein CASSVTGFTDTQYF.

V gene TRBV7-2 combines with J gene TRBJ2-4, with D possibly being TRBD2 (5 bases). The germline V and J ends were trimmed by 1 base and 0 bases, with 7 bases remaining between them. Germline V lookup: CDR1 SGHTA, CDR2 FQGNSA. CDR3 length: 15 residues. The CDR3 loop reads CASSLDGLAKNIQYF. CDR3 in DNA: TGTGCCAGCAGCTTAGACGGACTAGCCAAAAACATTCAGTACTTC.

CDR3 DNA sequence: TGTGCCAGCAGCTTAAGCAGGGTGAGAGAGCAGTACTTC. It yields the protein CASSLSRVREQYF. This rearrangement joins TRBV7-3 to TRBJ2-7; D perhaps matches TRBD1 (5 bases). Deletions cut 1 base from V and 7 bases from J, with 11 bases between. Germline V gene sequence: CDR1 SGHTA, CDR2 FQGTGA. CDR3 length equals 13 residues.

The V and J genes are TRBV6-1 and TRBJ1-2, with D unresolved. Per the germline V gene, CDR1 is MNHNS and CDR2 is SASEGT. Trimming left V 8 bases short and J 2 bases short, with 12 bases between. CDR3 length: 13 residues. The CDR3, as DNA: TGTGCCAGCGCCCGCGGTGGAAACTATGGCTACACCTTC. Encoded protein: CASARGGNYGYTF.

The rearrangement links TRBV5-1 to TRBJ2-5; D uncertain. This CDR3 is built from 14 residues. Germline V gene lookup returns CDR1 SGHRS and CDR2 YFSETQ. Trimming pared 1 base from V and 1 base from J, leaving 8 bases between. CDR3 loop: CASSLSPGQETQYF. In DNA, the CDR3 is TGCGCCAGCAGCTTGTCCCCGGGCCAAGAGACCCAGTACTTC.

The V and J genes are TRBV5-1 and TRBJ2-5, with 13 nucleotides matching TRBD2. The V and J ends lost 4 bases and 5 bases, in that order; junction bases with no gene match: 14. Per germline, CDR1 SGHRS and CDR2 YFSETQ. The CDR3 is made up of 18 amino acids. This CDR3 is CASSHGTSGALAVETQYF. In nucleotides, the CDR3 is TGCGCCAGCAGCCACGGGACTAGCGGGGCCCTAGCGGTTGAGACCCAGTACTTC.